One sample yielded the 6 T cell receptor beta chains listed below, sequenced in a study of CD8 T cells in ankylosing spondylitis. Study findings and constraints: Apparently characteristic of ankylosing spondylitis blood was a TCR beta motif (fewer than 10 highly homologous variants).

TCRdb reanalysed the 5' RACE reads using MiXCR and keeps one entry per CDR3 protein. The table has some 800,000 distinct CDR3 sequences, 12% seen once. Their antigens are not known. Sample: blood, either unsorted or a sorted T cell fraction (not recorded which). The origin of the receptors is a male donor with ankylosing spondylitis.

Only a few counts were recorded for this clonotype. The CDR3 nucleotides are TGTGCCAGCAGCTCCCGGACAGGGGCTGAAGCTTTCTTT. This codes for CASSSRTGAEAFF. V usage is TRBV7-3 and J usage is TRBJ1-1; TRBD1 aligns across 9 bases. Unmatched junction bases numbered 3, after V lost 4 bases and J lost 6 bases. Germline CDR1 SGHTA, CDR2 FQGTGA. This CDR3 contains 13 residues.

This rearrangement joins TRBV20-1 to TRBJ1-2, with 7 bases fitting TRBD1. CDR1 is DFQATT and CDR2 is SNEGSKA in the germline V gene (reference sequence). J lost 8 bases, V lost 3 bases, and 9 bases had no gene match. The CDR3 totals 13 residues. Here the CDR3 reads CSASTGDRRGYTF. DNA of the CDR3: TGCAGTGCTAGTACAGGGGATAGGCGAGGCTACACCTTC.

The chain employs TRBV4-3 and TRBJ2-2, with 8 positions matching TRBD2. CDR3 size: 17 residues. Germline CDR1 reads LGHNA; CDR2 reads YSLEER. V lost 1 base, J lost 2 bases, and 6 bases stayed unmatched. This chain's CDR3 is CASSQAPGGLNTGELFF. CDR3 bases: TGCGCCAGCAGCCAAGCACCGGGGGGGCTAAACACCGGGGAGCTGTTTTTT.

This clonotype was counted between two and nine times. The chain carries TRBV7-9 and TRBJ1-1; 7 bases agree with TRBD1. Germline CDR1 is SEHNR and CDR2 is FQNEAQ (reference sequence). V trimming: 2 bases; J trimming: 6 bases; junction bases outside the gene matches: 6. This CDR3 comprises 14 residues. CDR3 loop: CASSLRQGDSEAFF. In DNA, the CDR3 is TGTGCCAGCAGCTTAAGACAGGGTGATTCTGAAGCTTTCTTT.

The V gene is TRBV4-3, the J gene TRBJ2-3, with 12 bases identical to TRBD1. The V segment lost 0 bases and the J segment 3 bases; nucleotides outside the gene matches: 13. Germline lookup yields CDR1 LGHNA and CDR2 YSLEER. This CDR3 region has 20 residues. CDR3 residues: CASSQDLPGQGAHQTDTQYF. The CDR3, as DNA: TGCGCCAGCAGCCAAGATCTTCCGGGACAGGGGGCGCATCAAACAGATACGCAGTATTTT.

CDR3 in amino acids: CSAGTPTGYTF. Written as DNA, the CDR3 is TGCAGTGCCGGGACTCCAACCGGCTACACCTTC. V and J are TRBV20-1 and TRBJ1-2, with a weak D call TRBD1 (5 bases). Germline CDR1 DFQATT, CDR2 SNEGSKA (reference sequence). The V end lost 6 bases, the J end lost 8 bases, and 13 bases lay between the germline ends. The CDR3 has 11 amino acids.